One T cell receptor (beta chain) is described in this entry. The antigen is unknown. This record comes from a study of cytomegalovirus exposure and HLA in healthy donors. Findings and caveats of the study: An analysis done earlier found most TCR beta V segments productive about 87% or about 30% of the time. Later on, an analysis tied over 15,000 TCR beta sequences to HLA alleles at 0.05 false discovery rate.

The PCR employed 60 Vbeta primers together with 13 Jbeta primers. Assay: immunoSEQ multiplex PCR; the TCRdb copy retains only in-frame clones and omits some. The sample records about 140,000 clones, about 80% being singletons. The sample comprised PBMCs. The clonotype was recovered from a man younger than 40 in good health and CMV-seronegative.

The CDR3 loop reads CASSLATVLDGYTF. As DNA, the CDR3 is TGCGCCAGCAGCTTAGCGACAGTGTTGGATGGCTACACCTTC. The chain joins TRBV5-1 to TRBJ1-2, with a tentative D call TRBD1 (5 bases). The V gene lost 2 bases and the J gene lost 6 bases, with 14 bases spanning the gap. The CDR3 covers 14 residues. Germline loops: CDR1 SGHRS, CDR2 YFSETQ.